Listed here is a single T cell receptor (beta chain). What it recognizes is unknown. In each sample, roughly 97,000 TCR templates were assayed. The protocol was immunoSEQ multiplex PCR, while the TCRdb copy is restricted to in-frame clones and leaves out a portion. The table includes about 120,000 clones, less than 95% detected once. This sample was taken from a study of siplizumab effects on memory and regulatory T cells. Findings of the study overall: The study did not confirm that proliferating Tregs from siplizumab cultures were suppressive. Siplizumab significantly decreased alloreactive sequences from unstimulated CD4+ memory cells.

CDR1 is SGHVS, CDR2 FQNEAQ, per germline. The CDR3 is 14 residues long. The V gene lost 3 bases and the J gene lost 5 bases, with 13 bases spanning the gap. The sample was non-Treg CD4+ T cells sorted from blood. The sequence derives from a human donor in good health. This rearrangement joins TRBV7-8 to TRBJ1-2; no firm D call. The CDR3 is CASSFSASNYGYTF. The CDR3 bases are TGTGCCAGCAGCTTCAGCGCCAGCAATTATGGCTACACCTTC.